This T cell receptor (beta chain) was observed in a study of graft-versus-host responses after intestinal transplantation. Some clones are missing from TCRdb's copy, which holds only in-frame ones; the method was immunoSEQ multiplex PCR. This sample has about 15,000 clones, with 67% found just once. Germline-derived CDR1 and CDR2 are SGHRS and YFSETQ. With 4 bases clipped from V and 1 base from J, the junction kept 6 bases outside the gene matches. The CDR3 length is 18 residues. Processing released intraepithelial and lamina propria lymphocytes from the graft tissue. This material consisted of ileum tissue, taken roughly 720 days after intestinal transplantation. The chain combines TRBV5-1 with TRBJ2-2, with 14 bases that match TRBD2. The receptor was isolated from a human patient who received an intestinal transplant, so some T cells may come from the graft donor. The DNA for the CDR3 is TGCGCCAGCAGCGACCTGACTAGCGGGGGGGGGAACACCGGGGAGCTGTTTTTT. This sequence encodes CASSDLTSGGGNTGELFF.